What follows are 23 T cell receptor beta chains derived from one specimen sequenced in a study of siplizumab effects on memory and regulatory T cells. Sequencing was performed with immunoSEQ multiplex PCR; in TCRdb, only in-frame clones are kept and a portion is missing. The table has tens of thousands of clones, about 90% seen once; the top ten hold roughly 30%. The sequencing sample was made of CD8+ T cells sorted from blood. The receptors were gathered from a human donor in good health.

The chain links TRBV5-1 to TRBJ2-5; 9 positions agree with TRBD2. TRBJ2-7 explains the end of the DNA better; the J call may be wrong. The CDR3 extends over 16 amino acids. The germline V gene has CDR1 SGHRS and CDR2 YFSETQ. CDR3 residues: CASSLALSGGFGEQYF. The CDR3 nucleotides are TGCGCCAGCAGCTTGGCCCTCAGCGGGGGGTTCGGCGAGCAGTACTTC.

CDR3 nucleotides: TGCGCCAGCAGCTTGTTCCCACTAAATGAGCAGTTCTTC. As protein: CASSLFPLNEQFF. V is TRBV5-1 and J is TRBJ2-1; D unresolved. Germline CDR1 SGHRS, CDR2 YFSETQ. Deletions cut 1 base from V and 7 bases from J, with 9 bases between. CDR3 size: 13 residues. Full variable domain (rest looked up from reference TRBV5-1 and TRBJ2-1): KAGVTQTPRYLIKTRGQQVTLSCSPISGHRSVSWYQQTPGQGLQFLFEYFSETQRNKGNFPGRFSGRQFSNSRSEMNVSTLELGDSALYLCASSLFPLNEQFFGPGTRLTVL.

This chain links TRBV10-3 with TRBJ2-1, with D tentatively TRBD2 (6 bases). The germline V gene has CDR1 ENHRY and CDR2 SYGVKD. The CDR3 has 15 residues. Trimming cost V 3 bases and J 8 bases, with 17 bases left between them. The CDR3 region has the DNA TGTGCCATCAGTGACGTCACTAGCCCCAGGGATGAGCAGTTCTTC. This encodes CAISDVTSPRDEQFF.

Written as DNA, the CDR3 is TGTGCCAGCAGCTTGGGGCAGGCGGTAGATACGCAGTATTTT. Its translation: CASSLGQAVDTQYF. The chain carries TRBV5-4 and TRBJ2-3; D remains ambiguous. The CDR3 totals 14 residues. The germline CDR1 and CDR2 sequences are SGHNT and YYREEE (reference sequence). The germline V and J ends were trimmed by 0 bases and 5 bases, with 10 bases remaining between them.

The chain carries TRBV10-2 and TRBJ2-7; D may correspond to TRBD1 or TRBD2 (5 bases each). From germline, CDR1 is WSHSY and CDR2 SAAADI. V lost 7 bases and J lost 3, with 16 bases in between. The CDR3 runs to 14 residues. In nucleotides, the CDR3 is TGCGCCAGCAAGGTCGCCGGGACCCTCTACGAGCAGTACTTC. Translated, it gives CASKVAGTLYEQYF.

V and J are TRBV27 and TRBJ2-7; D may correspond to TRBD1 or TRBD2 (5 bases each). The CDR3 is 15 residues long. V was trimmed by 5 bases and J by 2 bases, leaving 16 bases between them. Germline V CDR1 and CDR2: MNHEY, SMNVEV (reference sequence). CDR3: CASSLERGTTYEQYF. In DNA, the CDR3 is TGTGCCAGCAGTCTCGAACGAGGGACGACCTACGAGCAGTACTTC.

V gene TRBV9 combines with J gene TRBJ2-6, with D possibly being TRBD1 or TRBD2 (5 bases each). The CDR3 extends over 15 amino acids. Germline CDR1 reads SGDLS; CDR2 reads YYNGEE. The V end lost 3 bases, the J end lost 7 bases, and 14 bases lay between the germline ends. The CDR3 reads CASSGGRRGANVLTF. CDR3 sequence (DNA): TGTGCCAGCAGCGGGGGACGCCGTGGAGCCAACGTCCTGACTTTC.

CDR3 region: CASSPTSGPNTGELFF. In nucleotides, the CDR3 is TGTGCCAGCAGCCCGACTAGCGGTCCGAACACCGGGGAGCTGTTTTTT. This chain links TRBV11-3 with TRBJ2-2; 9 bases fit TRBD2. The ends lost 5 bases at V and 0 bases at J; junction bases unmatched: 4. In germline, CDR1 is SGHNT, CDR2 YENEEA. The CDR3 sequence is 16 residues long. The whole variable domain, filled in from reference TRBV11-3 and TRBJ2-2, reads EAGVVQSPRYKIIEKKQPVAFWCNPISGHNTLYWYLQNLGQGPELLIRYENEEAVDDSQLPKDRFSAERLKGVDSTLKIQPAELGDSAVYLCASSPTSGPNTGELFFGEGSRLTVL.

In this sample, this clone turned up a few times. V gene TRBV7-9 combines with J gene TRBJ1-4, with D unclear. Germline CDR1 SEHNR, CDR2 FQNEAQ (reference sequence). There are 14 residues in the CDR3. The V end was cut by 1 base, the J end by 5 bases, with 8 bases between. CDR3 protein: CASSLVLRNEKLFF. CDR3 bases: TGTGCCAGCAGCTTAGTACTTCGAAATGAAAAACTGTTTTTT.

V is TRBV6-1 and J is TRBJ1-5, with TRBD1 as a possible D gene (5 bases). Germline V gene lookup returns CDR1 MNHNS and CDR2 SASEGT. Trimming took off 2 bases at V and 7 bases at J, with 12 bases between the two ends. The CDR3 length is 14 residues. CDR3 nucleotides: TGTGCCAGCAGTGAATTAGGGACTCGGCAGCCCCAGCATTTT. Encoded protein: CASSELGTRQPQHF.

This sequence joins TRBV27 and TRBJ2-7; 12 positions match TRBD2. V shed 5 bases and J 2 bases; nucleotides not matched to a gene: 4. This CDR3 has 15 residues. Germline loops: CDR1 MNHEY, CDR2 SMNVEV (reference sequence). The CDR3 loop is CASSGLAGITYEQYF. Written as DNA, the CDR3 is TGTGCCAGCAGTGGACTAGCGGGGATAACCTACGAGCAGTACTTC.

Note on this clone: A read error may account for a junction end that differs from germline. The same CDR3 can be traced to other DNA sequences in this sample. The chain has TRBV7-8 and TRBJ2-2, with D possibly matching TRBD2 (6 bases). Germline V gene lookup returns CDR1 SGHVS and CDR2 FQNEAQ. CDR3 length equals 15 residues. The CDR3, as DNA: TGTGCCAGCAGCCCCACAAAAGAAAGGGGCGGGGAGTTGTTTTTT. Protein: CASSPTKERGGELFF.

The J gene is TRBJ2-7, the V gene TRBV6-6, with D possibly TRBD2 on 6 matching bases. Trimming shortened V by 7 bases and J by 4 bases, and 20 bases separated the two germline ends. The CDR3 has 15 amino acids. Germline lookup yields CDR1 MNHNY and CDR2 SVGAGI (reference sequence). CDR3 coding DNA: TGTGCCAGCATTCGGTCCGGGAGCACGGAATACGAGCAGTACTTC. Translating gives CASIRSGSTEYEQYF.

The genes are TRBV23-1 and TRBJ2-2; 10 nucleotides align to TRBD1. TRBV23-1 is marked as an open reading frame, function uncertain. Germline trimming cut 8 bases from V and 8 bases from J; bases unmatched to any gene: 14. This CDR3 has 16 amino acids. This CDR3 is CASEDRGTSWTGELFF. The CDR3 DNA reads TGCGCCAGCGAGGACAGGGGGACCTCCTGGACAGGGGAGCTGTTTTTT.

The genes are TRBV6-6 and TRBJ2-7; 8 nucleotides line up with TRBD2. This CDR3 comprises 14 residues. V lost 5 bases to trimming and J lost 3 bases; unmatched junction nucleotides: 6. Germline-derived CDR1 and CDR2 are MNHNY and SVGAGI (reference sequence). The chain's CDR3 is CASSPPTSGYEQYF. The CDR3 DNA is TGTGCCAGCAGTCCCCCCACTAGCGGCTACGAGCAGTACTTC.

CDR3 loop: CASSSDSSLYGYTF. As DNA, the CDR3 is TGTGCCAGCAGCTCGGACAGCTCCCTCTATGGCTACACCTTC. This chain connects TRBV5-4 to TRBJ1-2; D may be TRBD1 (6 bases). Between the trimmed V and J ends, which lost 3 bases and 4 bases, there was a span of 13 bases. Germline CDR1 is SGHNT and CDR2 is YYREEE (reference sequence). The CDR3 has 14 amino acids.

This clone has only one observation. This chain joins TRBV6-6 and TRBJ1-2; 8 nucleotides line up with TRBD1. Germline CDR1 is MNHNY and CDR2 is SVGAGI (reference sequence). CDR3 length equals 15 residues. With 2 bases clipped from V and 8 bases from J, the junction kept 10 bases outside the gene matches. For the CDR3, the DNA is TGTGCCAGCAGTTACGGGCAGGGGGCGCCTTGGGGCTACACCTTC. Amino acid sequence: CASSYGQGAPWGYTF.

The V call is TRBV6-5, the J call TRBJ1-2; D not certain. The germline V and J ends were trimmed by 5 bases and 8 bases, with 9 bases remaining between them. In germline, CDR1 is MNHEY, CDR2 SVGAGI. The CDR3 extends over 11 amino acids. For the CDR3, the DNA is TGTGCCAGCAGTCCAGATAGGGGCTACACCTTC. Translation: CASSPDRGYTF.

The gene calls are TRBV27 and TRBJ1-1; possible D gene TRBD1, 6 bases. V was shortened by 1 base and J by 6 bases, with 9 bases between the two germline ends. In germline, CDR1 is MNHEY, CDR2 SMNVEV (reference sequence). The CDR3 covers 13 residues. Here the CDR3 DNA reads TGTGCCAGCAGTTTATGGAGGGGGGCTGAAGCTTTCTTT. It is translated as CASSLWRGAEAFF.

This clone came up once. CDR3 amino acids: CASSLALRYQETQYF. As DNA, the CDR3 is TGTGCCAGCAGCTTAGCTCTCCGATACCAAGAGACCCAGTACTTC. The V and J genes are TRBV11-2 and TRBJ2-5, with D uncertain. The germline V and J ends were trimmed by 1 base and 0 bases, with 9 bases remaining between them. This CDR3 comprises 15 residues. Germline V gives CDR1 SGHAT, CDR2 FQNNGV.

The chain joins TRBV9 to TRBJ1-3, with TRBD1 identical over 7 bases. The V and J ends lost 1 base and 0 bases, in that order; junction bases with no gene match: 7. The CDR3 covers 17 residues. Per germline, CDR1 SGDLS and CDR2 YYNGEE. Written as DNA, the CDR3 is TGTGCCAGCAGCGTACGGACAGGCGACAGCTCTGGAAACACCATATATTTT. Translated: CASSVRTGDSSGNTIYF.

V is TRBV30 and J is TRBJ2-1, with D possibly matching TRBD2 (6 bases). Germline loops: CDR1 GTSNPN, CDR2 SVGIG (reference sequence). This CDR3 has 14 amino acids. V dropped 0 bases and J dropped 2 bases, with 8 bases sitting between them. CDR3 in amino acids: CAWSVLATYNEQFF. In DNA, the CDR3 is TGTGCCTGGAGTGTACTAGCAACCTACAATGAGCAGTTCTTC.

J is TRBJ1-6 and V is TRBV6-6; D is uncertain. Trimming removed 9 bases at V and 0 bases at J, with 9 bases between. There are 14 residues in the CDR3. Germline values: CDR1 MNHNY, CDR2 SVGAGI (reference sequence). CDR3 in amino acids: CASDVSSYNSPLHF. In nucleotides, the CDR3 is TGTGCCAGTGACGTGAGCTCCTATAATTCACCCCTCCACTTT.